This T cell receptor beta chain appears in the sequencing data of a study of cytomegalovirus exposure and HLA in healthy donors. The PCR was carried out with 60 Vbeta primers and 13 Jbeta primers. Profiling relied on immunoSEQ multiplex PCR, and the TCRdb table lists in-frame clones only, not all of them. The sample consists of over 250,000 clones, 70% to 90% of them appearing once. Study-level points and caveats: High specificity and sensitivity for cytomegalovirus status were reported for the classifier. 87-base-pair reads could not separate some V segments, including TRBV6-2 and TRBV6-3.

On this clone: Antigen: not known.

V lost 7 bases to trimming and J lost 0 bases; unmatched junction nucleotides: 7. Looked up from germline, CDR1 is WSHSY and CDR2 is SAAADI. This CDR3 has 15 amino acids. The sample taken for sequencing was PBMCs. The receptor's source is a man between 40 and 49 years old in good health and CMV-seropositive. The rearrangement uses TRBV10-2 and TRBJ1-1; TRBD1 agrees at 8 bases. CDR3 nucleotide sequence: TGCGCCAGCACCACAGGGGGATATATGAACACTGAAGCTTTCTTT. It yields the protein CASTTGGYMNTEAFF.